Given below is one TCR beta chain in context. Its target is not known. The donors gave bone marrow, and they were healthy. This entry is derived from a study of cytomegalovirus exposure and HLA in healthy donors. Findings of the study overall: A later analysis found that most CMV-associated TCR beta chains appeared HLA-restricted. Most TCRs appeared rarely, but some public TCRs recurred in many donors.

Germline V CDR1 and CDR2: SNHLY, FYNNEI. V gave up 5 bases and J gave up 1 base; unmatched junction bases: 6. The CDR3 runs 15 residues. It was with 60 Vbeta and 13 Jbeta primers that the PCR ran. Method: immunoSEQ multiplex PCR; TCRdb's copy keeps in-frame clones and lacks some. The table records some 170,000 clones, roughly 85% of them present only once. Sample: PBMCs. J is TRBJ1-2 and V is TRBV2, with 8 bases aligning to TRBD1. The clonotype was recovered from a man aged 40-55 years in good health and CMV-seropositive. CDR3 amino acids: CASSPDRAFNYGYTF. The CDR3 region has the DNA TGTGCCAGCAGTCCGGACAGGGCTTTTAACTATGGCTACACCTTC. Combining the CDR3 with reference TRBV2 and TRBJ1-2 gives the whole variable domain EPEVTQTPSHQVTQMGQEVILRCVPISNHLYFYWYRQILGQKVEFLVSFYNNEISEKSEIFDDQFSVERPDGSNFTLKIRSTKLEDSAMYFCASSPDRAFNYGYTFGSGTRLTVV.